The rows below give T cell receptor beta chains drawn from one sample of a study of Graves' ophthalmopathy and Graves' hyperthyroidism. TCRdb recomputed calls from the multiplex PCR reads with MiXCR, one row per CDR3 protein. The sample lists 300,000 to 500,000 distinct CDR3 sequences, approximately 15% seen once, with roughly 7% in the top ten. Sequencing was carried out using peripheral blood. These receptors originate from a woman aged 18-29 years with stable Graves' hyperthyroidism. Each CDR3 is given with its conserved first and last residue. The order of the fields is J gene, V gene, clone size, D gene, CDR3 protein. D genes are given only for firm matches. A row's size may be missing; if present it is once, few, many or a size class.

J gene: TRBJ1-5
V gene: TRBV6-5
clone size: many
D gene: TRBD1
CDR3 protein: CASIRGQGVNQPQHF

J gene: TRBJ2-5
V gene: TRBV19
clone size: .
D gene: TRBD1
CDR3 protein: CASRQGWEETLYF

J gene: TRBJ2-7
V gene: TRBV7-3
clone size: once
D gene: .
CDR3 protein: CASSPDPGHEQYF

J gene: TRBJ1-3
V gene: TRBV11-2
clone size: many
D gene: .
CDR3 protein: CASSLAGARNTIYF

J gene: TRBJ1-6
V gene: TRBV6-2/TRBV6-3
clone size: .
D gene: TRBD1
CDR3 protein: CASRRDSSYNSHLHF

J gene: TRBJ1-2
V gene: TRBV6-2/TRBV6-3
clone size: many
D gene: .
CDR3 protein: CASRHPRTAANYGYTF

J gene: TRBJ1-1
V gene: TRBV4-1
clone size: .
D gene: .
CDR3 protein: CASSQPSRGRTEAFF

J gene: TRBJ2-7
V gene: TRBV6-5
clone size: many
D gene: .
CDR3 protein: CASSYSGPFSEQYF

J gene: TRBJ1-5
V gene: TRBV11-2
clone size: large
D gene: .
CDR3 protein: CASSEGSSQPQHF

J gene: TRBJ1-1
V gene: TRBV6-2/TRBV6-3
clone size: many
D gene: .
CDR3 protein: CAGTMPLGNTEAFF

J gene: TRBJ1-1
V gene: TRBV4-2
clone size: .
D gene: .
CDR3 protein: CASSQDRGAPEAFF

J gene: TRBJ1-6
V gene: TRBV12-3/TRBV12-4
clone size: many
D gene: .
CDR3 protein: CASSFWGLYNSPLHF

J gene: TRBJ1-1
V gene: TRBV6-4
clone size: many
D gene: .
CDR3 protein: CASRVIRRGVLNMNTEAFF

J gene: TRBJ2-5
V gene: TRBV18
clone size: many
D gene: .
CDR3 protein: CASSPEEETQYF

J gene: TRBJ1-5
V gene: TRBV19
clone size: many
D gene: .
CDR3 protein: CASSTRWNNNQPQHF

J gene: TRBJ2-5
V gene: TRBV6-1
clone size: many
D gene: .
CDR3 protein: CASSDPWGQETQYF

J gene: TRBJ2-7
V gene: TRBV28
clone size: many
D gene: .
CDR3 protein: CASLLGSFAYEQYF